Detailed here is one T cell receptor (delta chain). This clone is labeled large (0.1 to 1%). Its antigen remains undetermined. The sample holds no much larger clone one base away, and base qualities are not on file. Including the terminal cysteine and phenylalanine, the CDR3 comprises 19 residues. The kept DNA is CDR3 alone, 57 bases in frame from the first base. V is trimmed back by 4 bases and J by 1 base, and the junction contains 18 bases that no gene match accounts for. CDR1 TSWWSYY and CDR2 QGS are derived from the germline V gene. Pregnant women getting prenatal care were recruited in Kampala, Uganda, and their infants were enrolled; maternal HIV status had to be documented. Families received weekly visits, and collection of infant clinical information, oral swabs and peripheral blood began at 6 weeks of age and continued every 4 months after that. After blood was collected in heparin tubes, PBMC were isolated using Ficoll-Paque density gradient centrifugation and then cryopreserved.

This record belongs to a study of delta chains in infants with herpesvirus infections (dated by TCRdb to 2021 to 2024). As for the study more broadly: The study prospectively followed a Ugandan infant birth cohort from birth to characterize gammadelta T cell responses to primary cytomegalovirus (CMV) infection. Infant blood samples were grouped into approximate age categories of 1.5, 4, 8 and 12 months. From PBMC, gammadelta TCRs were sequenced for under 20 CMV-infected infants (one congenitally infected) and 8 CMV-uninfected infants who had sufficient sample available. In infants who were infected with CMV after birth, the study searched for a public fetal Vdelta1/Vgamma8 gammadelta TCR clonotype. Previously published Belgian fetal and cord blood gammadelta TCR data were added only for comparison and were not generated in this cohort.

The protocol used for the library was RT-PCR. TCR cDNA was generated by reverse transcription of PBMC RNA with SuperScript II and gamma-chain- and delta-chain-specific primers. The cDNA was purified with AMPure XP beads, then amplified and indexed with Illumina adapters using the Nextera XT Index Kit. An Illumina MiSeq with a V2 300-cycle kit was used to sequence the gammadelta TCR libraries. Per the authors' processing: Using MiXCR v2.1.12, CDR3 sequences were assembled, and reads were mapped onto D, J and V genes obtained from GenBank. VDJtools v1.2.1 was used to analyze the repertoires of the CDR3 clonotypes. TCRdb reanalyzed the public reads with the CATT caller, and identical DNA sequences were merged afterwards. The V and J calls, along with clone size, are taken from TCRdb and not from the paper's own processing. This sample has over a thousand delta-chain clones in its table, and about 8.1% of those were observed once. The ten largest clonotypes hold around 7% of the sample.

What the research found in general, with its limitations: A small sample size and the lack of race- or environment-matched controls were noted by the authors, because CMV is acquired by nearly all Ugandans before adulthood. The public Vdelta1 clonotype was detected in about 20% of the 18 CMV-infected infants, namely three infected postnatally before 120 days of age and the congenitally infected infant. Presence of the public clonotype at levels below the detection limit might still occur in CMV-uninfected infants. Detection of the public clonotype was limited to the first time point after infection, and the public clonotype was not found in uninfected infants or in infants infected after 120 days. Public-clonotype frequency among Vdelta1 cells appeared to correlate inversely with age at infection and decayed rapidly, seemingly not persisting beyond roughly 9 weeks.

The receptor's source is a human donor who was a Ugandan infant, either HIV-exposed or HIV-unexposed (not recorded which). The sequence joins TRDV1 to TRDJ1, with TRDD3 identical over 7 junction bases. This specimen was peripheral blood, taken at time point 2 of longitudinal follow-up. The CDR3 corresponds to CALGAKDILGFGVTDKLIF. The DNA sequence follows: TGTGCTCTTGGGGCGAAAGACATACTGGGGTTCGGTGTCACCGATAAACTCATCTTT.